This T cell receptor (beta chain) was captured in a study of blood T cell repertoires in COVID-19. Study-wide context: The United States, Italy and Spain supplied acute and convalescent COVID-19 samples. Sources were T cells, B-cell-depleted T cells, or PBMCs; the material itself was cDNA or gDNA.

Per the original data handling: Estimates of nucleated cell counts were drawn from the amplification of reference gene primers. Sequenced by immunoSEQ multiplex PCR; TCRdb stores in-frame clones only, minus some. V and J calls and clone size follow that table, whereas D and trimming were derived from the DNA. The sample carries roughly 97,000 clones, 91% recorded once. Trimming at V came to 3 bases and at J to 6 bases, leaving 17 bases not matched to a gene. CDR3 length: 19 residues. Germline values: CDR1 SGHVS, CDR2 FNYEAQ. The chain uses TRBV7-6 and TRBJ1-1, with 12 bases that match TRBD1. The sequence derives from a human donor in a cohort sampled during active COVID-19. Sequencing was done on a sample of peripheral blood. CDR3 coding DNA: TGTGCCAGCAGCTTGCCCGGGAGGGGACAGGGGGCAGGTAATTCTGAAGCTTTCTTT. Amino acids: CASSLPGRGQGAGNSEAFF.